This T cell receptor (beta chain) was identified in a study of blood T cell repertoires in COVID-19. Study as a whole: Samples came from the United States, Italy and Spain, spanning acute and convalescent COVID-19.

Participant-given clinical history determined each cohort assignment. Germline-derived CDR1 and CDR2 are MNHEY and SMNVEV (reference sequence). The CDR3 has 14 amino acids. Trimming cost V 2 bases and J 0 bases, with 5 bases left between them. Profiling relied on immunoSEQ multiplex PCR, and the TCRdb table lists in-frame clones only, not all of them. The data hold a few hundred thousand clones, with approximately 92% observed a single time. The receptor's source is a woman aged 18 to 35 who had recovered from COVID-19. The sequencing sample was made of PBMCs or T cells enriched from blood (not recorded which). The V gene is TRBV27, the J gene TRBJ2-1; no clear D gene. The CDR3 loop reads CASSLRSSYNEQFF. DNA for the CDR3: TGTGCCAGCAGTTTACGCAGCTCCTACAATGAGCAGTTCTTC.